Below are 9 T cell receptor beta chains sequenced from a single sample in a study of T cell responses to AZD1222 COVID-19 vaccine. TCRdb's table, derived via immunoSEQ multiplex PCR, lists solely in-frame clones and lacks some. The data hold 50,000 or so clones, with approximately 89% observed a single time. This specimen consisted of peripheral blood, obtained on day 0 of AZD1222 vaccination. The receptors were gathered from an adult in good health.

V and J are TRBV9 and TRBJ1-2; no clear D. The CDR3 consists of 13 residues. The V and J ends lost 6 bases and 4 bases respectively, with 13 bases between them. Germline V gene lookup returns CDR1 SGDLS and CDR2 YYNGEE. The CDR3 is CASTPIGPYGYTF. The CDR3 nucleotides read TGTGCCAGCACCCCTATAGGTCCCTATGGCTACACCTTC.

This rearrangement joins TRBV4-1 to TRBJ2-5, with D hard to call. The CDR3 contains 13 residues. From germline, CDR1 is MGHRA and CDR2 YSYEKL. Trimming cost V 4 bases and J 5 bases, with 11 bases left between them. CDR3 DNA: TGCGCCAGCAGCCCCGGAGTGGTGGAGACCCAGTACTTC. Protein product: CASSPGVVETQYF.

This clone was detected only once. The V call is TRBV4-2, the J call TRBJ1-2, with unresolved D. Germline V gives CDR1 LGHNA, CDR2 YNFKEQ. The CDR3 sequence is 14 residues long. Deletions cut 3 bases from V and 2 bases from J, with 10 bases between. The CDR3 nucleotides are TGTGCCAGCAGCCATCACGACGGAAACTATGGCTACACCTTC. Its translation is CASSHHDGNYGYTF.

The chain uses TRBV21-1 and TRBJ2-7; TRBD2, the D gene given by the table, was not confirmed from the DNA. TRBV21-1 is termed a pseudogene. This CDR3 contains 14 residues. As DNA, the CDR3 is TGTGCCAGCAGCAATTCTAGCGGGAGTAACGAGCAGTACTTC. Amino acid sequence: CASSNSSGSNEQYF.

This chain links TRBV2 with TRBJ1-2, with D possibly being TRBD1 (5 bases). Per the germline V gene, CDR1 is SNHLY and CDR2 is FYNNEI. The CDR3 is 13 amino acids. With 4 bases removed from V and 4 bases from J, the gap between germline ends came to 10 bases. The CDR3 DNA reads as TGTGCCAGCAGTGGGGACGGAGGCTATGGCTACACCTTC. Translated, it gives CASSGDGGYGYTF. The full variable domain, rest sourced from reference TRBV2 and TRBJ1-2, is EPEVTQTPSHQVTQMGQEVILRCVPISNHLYFYWYRQILGQKVEFLVSFYNNEISEKSEIFDDQFSVERPDGSNFTLKIRSTKLEDSAMYFCASSGDGGYGYTFGSGTRLTVV.

The chain combines TRBV2 with TRBJ2-2; 13 bases match TRBD2. The CDR3 consists of 17 residues. V lost 10 bases and J lost 5; bases outside the gene matches: 13. Germline V gene sequence: CDR1 SNHLY, CDR2 FYNNEI. The CDR3 region has the DNA TGTGCCACCACGGGAGGGGGACTAGCGGGACCTACCGGGGAGCTGTTTTTT. Protein product: CATTGGGLAGPTGELFF.

The rearrangement links TRBV30 to TRBJ1-5; 9 bases are a match to TRBD1. Germline V CDR1 and CDR2: GTSNPN, SVGIG (reference sequence). The CDR3 sequence is 16 residues long. Germline trimming cut 1 base from V and 6 bases from J; bases unmatched to any gene: 10. CDR3 region: CAWSADRGRGGQPQHF. DNA of the CDR3: TGTGCCTGGAGTGCGGACAGGGGAAGAGGGGGTCAGCCCCAGCATTTT. The full variable domain, with the rest looked up from reference TRBV30 and TRBJ1-5, is SQTIHQWPATLVQPVGSPLSLECTVEGTSNPNLYWYRQAAGRGLQLLFYSVGIGQISSEVPQNLSASRPQDRQFILSSKKLLLSDSGFYLCAWSADRGRGGQPQHFGDGTRLSIL.

This rearrangement joins TRBV10-1 to TRBJ2-1; 12 nucleotides match TRBD2. V gave up 3 bases and J gave up 5 bases; unmatched junction bases: 11. The germline V gene has CDR1 WNHNN and CDR2 SYGVQD (reference sequence). The CDR3 has 18 amino acids. CDR3 residues: CASSEGLAGGPVHNEQFF. The CDR3 nucleotides are TGCGCCAGCAGTGAAGGGCTAGCGGGAGGGCCGGTCCACAATGAGCAGTTCTTC.

The chain uses TRBV5-8 and TRBJ1-5; the D gene is possibly TRBD1 (5 bases). Trimming cost V 3 bases and J 5 bases, with 15 bases left between them. There are 15 residues in the CDR3. Germline V gene sequence: CDR1 SGHTS, CDR2 YDEGEE. The CDR3 coding sequence is TGTGCCAGCAGCTACCAGGGTAGGCGAGATCAGCCCCAGCATTTT. Amino acids: CASSYQGRRDQPQHF.